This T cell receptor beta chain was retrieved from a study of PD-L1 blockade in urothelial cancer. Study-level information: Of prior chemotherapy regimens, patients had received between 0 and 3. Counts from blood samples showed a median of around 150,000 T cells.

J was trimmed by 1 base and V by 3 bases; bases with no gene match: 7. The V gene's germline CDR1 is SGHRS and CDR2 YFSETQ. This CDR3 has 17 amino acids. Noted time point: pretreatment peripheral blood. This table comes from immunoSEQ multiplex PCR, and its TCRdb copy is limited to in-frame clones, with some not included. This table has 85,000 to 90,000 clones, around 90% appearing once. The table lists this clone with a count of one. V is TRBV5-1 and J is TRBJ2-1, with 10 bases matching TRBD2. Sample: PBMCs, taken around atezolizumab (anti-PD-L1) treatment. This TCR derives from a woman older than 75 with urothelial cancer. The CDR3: CASSWSASGSSYNEQFF. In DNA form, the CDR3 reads TGCGCCAGCAGCTGGTCAGCTAGCGGGAGTTCCTACAATGAGCAGTTCTTC. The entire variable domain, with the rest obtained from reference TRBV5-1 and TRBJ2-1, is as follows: KAGVTQTPRYLIKTRGQQVTLSCSPISGHRSVSWYQQTPGQGLQFLFEYFSETQRNKGNFPGRFSGRQFSNSRSEMNVSTLELGDSALYLCASSWSASGSSYNEQFFGPGTRLTVL.